The present entry profiles one TCR beta chain with its context. The antigen remains undetermined. The data originate from a study of cytomegalovirus exposure and HLA in healthy donors. General observations from the study: Versus the approximately 700-donor mean, an Asian-associated ancestry cluster reportedly showed fewer N-insertions in a later analysis. Equally common other TCR beta chains were less clonally expanded than HLA-associated ones, a later analysis found. V segments that were indistinguishable, TRBV6-2 and TRBV6-3 among them, were omitted from analysis.

Germline loops: CDR1 SEHNR, CDR2 FQNEAQ (reference sequence). V lost 1 base, J lost 0 bases, and 5 bases lay in between. The CDR3 sequence is 14 residues long. At the time of sampling, donors were nominally healthy, though unrecorded immune exposures were likely. The PCR contained 60 Vbeta and 13 Jbeta primers. Measured with immunoSEQ multiplex PCR; TCRdb has only the in-frame clones, and not every one. The table records some 150,000 clones, approximately 80% of them present only once. The V call is TRBV7-9, the J call TRBJ2-3; D not resolved. Sequencing was carried out using PBMCs. This TCR derives from a woman aged 40-49 years in good health and CMV-seropositive. The CDR3 loop reads CASSLDPSTDTQYF. In DNA, the CDR3 is TGTGCCAGCAGCTTAGATCCTAGCACAGATACGCAGTATTTT.